The text below deals with one T cell receptor beta chain. The study drew participants aged about 18 to 89 years from some 23 US areas. The entry originates in a study of blood T cell repertoires in COVID-19. Study overall: PBMCs, B-cell-depleted T cells, or T cells provided the cDNA or gDNA that made up the material.

This CDR3 spans 18 amino acids. Germline V gene data show CDR1 as SGHVS and CDR2 as FQNEAQ. Trimming took off 6 bases at V and 5 bases at J, with 28 bases between the two ends. The data were produced by immunoSEQ multiplex PCR, yet TCRdb's version contains in-frame clones alone and is incomplete. The sample records about 81,000 clones, approximately 90% being singletons. Source material: PBMCs or T cells enriched from blood (not recorded which). The chain has TRBV7-8 and TRBJ2-5, with a possible D match to TRBD2 (9 bases). The sequence came from a woman aged 45-65 years with acute COVID-19. CDR3 DNA sequence: TGTGCCAGCAGACCTCGACAGGGGAGGATAGCGGGAGATGAGACCCAGTACTTC. The encoded protein is CASRPRQGRIAGDETQYF.